Each of the 13 T cell receptor beta chains below was sequenced from the same sample in a study of CD8+ T cells in alopecia areata. The treatment here: oral pan-JAK inhibitor, 5-10 mg twice daily. Once RNA had been extracted, it was reverse transcribed into cDNA to act as the sequencing template. Measured with immunoSEQ multiplex PCR; TCRdb has only the in-frame clones, and not every one. The sample lists 210,000 or so clones; approximately 72% were seen once. Sequenced here: CD4+ T cells sorted from blood, sampled at week 44, from a patient treated with tofacitinib. These receptors were collected from a human donor with alopecia areata.

This clone was detected once. This rearrangement joins TRBV15 to TRBJ2-7, with TRBD1 matching over 10 bases. CDR3 size: 15 residues. The V gene's germline CDR1 is LNHNV and CDR2 YYDKDF (reference sequence). After removal of 5 bases from V and 2 bases from J, the junction contained 6 bases not matched to a gene. CDR3 sequence reads: CATSSPGTGAYEQYF. As DNA, the CDR3 is TGTGCCACCAGCTCGCCCGGGACAGGGGCCTACGAGCAGTACTTC.

The chain's CDR3 is CASSSPRSNTGELFF. The CDR3 nucleotides are TGTGCCAGCAGTTCGCCCAGATCGAACACCGGGGAGCTGTTTTTT. The V call is TRBV27, the J call TRBJ2-2; D uncertain. This CDR3 comprises 15 residues. The germline gives CDR1 MNHEY, CDR2 SMNVEV (reference sequence). With 4 bases removed from V and 0 bases from J, the gap between germline ends came to 9 bases.

This chain connects TRBV6-1 to TRBJ1-1, with D hard to call. V was clipped by 6 bases and J by 3 bases, with 8 bases between them. The CDR3 totals 12 residues. Germline V CDR1 and CDR2: MNHNS, SASEGT. In DNA, the CDR3 is TGTGCCAGCAGAAGGGAGTACACTGAAGCTTTCTTT. Translated: CASRREYTEAFF.

The V gene is TRBV27, the J gene TRBJ2-2; D remains unclear. V lost 5 bases and J 0 bases, leaving 7 bases between the germline ends. Germline loops: CDR1 MNHEY, CDR2 SMNVEV (reference sequence). The length of the CDR3 is 14 residues. The CDR3 reads CASSPSPNTGELFF. The CDR3 DNA sequence: TGTGCCAGCAGTCCCTCTCCGAACACCGGGGAGCTGTTTTTT.

In DNA form, the CDR3 reads TGTGCCAGTAGTATTCAGGGACTAGCGGGGATTACAAATGAGCAGTTCTTC. The encoded protein is CASSIQGLAGITNEQFF. The gene calls are TRBV19 and TRBJ2-1; TRBD2 aligns across 13 bases. Per germline, CDR1 LNHDA and CDR2 SQIVND (reference sequence). The J segment lost 7 bases and the V segment lost 3 bases, leaving 9 bases of the junction unmatched. This CDR3 has 17 residues.

V gene TRBV7-3 combines with J gene TRBJ2-2; D is possibly TRBD1 or TRBD2 (5 bases each). Trimming removed 5 bases at V and 3 bases at J, with 13 bases between. CDR1 and CDR2 (germline): SGHTA, FQGTGA. CDR3 size: 15 residues. This CDR3 reads CASSRDPGDTGELFF. As DNA, the CDR3 is TGTGCCAGCAGCCGGGACCCCGGGGACACCGGGGAGCTGTTTTTT.

J is TRBJ2-3 and V is TRBV4-3; no clear D. Between the trimmed V and J ends, which lost 0 bases and 6 bases, there was a span of 4 bases. This CDR3 is built from 12 residues. Per the germline V gene, CDR1 is LGHNA and CDR2 is YSLEER. For the CDR3, the DNA is TGCGCCAGCAGCCAAGAGGGTGATACGCAGTATTTT. Protein product: CASSQEGDTQYF.

This chain joins TRBV29-1 and TRBJ2-5; 8 bases match TRBD2. CDR1 is SQVTM and CDR2 is ANQGSEA in the germline V gene. J was trimmed by 5 bases and V by 8 bases; bases with no gene match: 10. The CDR3 has 13 residues. The CDR3 DNA follows: TGCAGCACGTACGGGGGGGCAGGGGAGACCCAGTACTTC. Translation gives CSTYGGAGETQYF. Full variable domain (rest looked up from reference TRBV29-1 and TRBJ2-5): SAVISQKPSRDICQRGTSLTIQCQVDSQVTMMFWYRQQPGQSLTLIATANQGSEATYESGFVIDKFPISRPNLTFSTLTVSNMSPEDSSIYLCSTYGGAGETQYFGPGTRLLVL.

The chain has TRBV6-1 and TRBJ1-2; unclear D gene. This CDR3 is 15 amino acids long. Trimming cost V 5 bases and J 6 bases, with 19 bases left between them. Germline lookup yields CDR1 MNHNS and CDR2 SASEGT. The CDR3 DNA is TGTGCCAGCAGTCCCGGTTTTACCACTGCAGATGGCTACACCTTC. Its protein product is CASSPGFTTADGYTF.

V gene TRBV2 combines with J gene TRBJ1-5, with TRBD1 matching 9 bases. Germline values: CDR1 SNHLY, CDR2 FYNNEI. The junction had 9 bases not matched to a gene; V was cut back by 5 bases and J by 7 bases. The CDR3 runs to 15 residues. The CDR3 loop reads CASSKGQGKGQPQHF. The DNA for the CDR3 is TGTGCCAGCAGTAAAGGACAGGGGAAAGGACAGCCCCAGCATTTT.

The chain is built from TRBV7-2 and TRBJ2-7; 9 bases match TRBD2. The V and J ends lost 4 bases and 2 bases, in that order; junction bases with no gene match: 3. The CDR3 sequence is 14 residues long. Germline loops: CDR1 SGHTA, CDR2 FQGNSA. CDR3 coding DNA: TGTGCCAGCAGCTCCTCTAGCGGGGCCTACGAGCAGTACTTC. It codes for CASSSSSGAYEQYF.

The J gene is TRBJ2-1, the V gene TRBV5-1; tentative D call: TRBD1 (6 bases). V gave up 4 bases and J gave up 7 bases, with 21 bases separating them. CDR3 length: 16 amino acids. Germline V gene sequence: CDR1 SGHRS, CDR2 YFSETQ. CDR3 DNA sequence: TGCGCCAGCAGCCCCCCGTTGGCAGGGGAGTTGAATGAGCAGTTCTTC. This codes for CASSPPLAGELNEQFF.

The J gene is TRBJ2-3, the V gene TRBV5-1, with no clear D. The CDR3 contains 15 residues. The V end was cut by 0 bases, the J end by 0 bases, with 8 bases between. The germline CDR1 and CDR2 sequences are SGHRS and YFSETQ. The CDR3 nucleotides read TGCGCCAGCAGCTTGGACGGATCTAGCACAGATACGCAGTATTTT. Translated: CASSLDGSSTDTQYF. Variable domain in full (rest from reference TRBV5-1 and TRBJ2-3): KAGVTQTPRYLIKTRGQQVTLSCSPISGHRSVSWYQQTPGQGLQFLFEYFSETQRNKGNFPGRFSGRQFSNSRSEMNVSTLELGDSALYLCASSLDGSSTDTQYFGPGTRLTVL.